This is a list of T cell receptor beta chains from one sample in a study of T cells in Graves' hyperthyroidism and ophthalmopathy. TCRdb redid the calling of the multiplex PCR reads with MiXCR, one entry per CDR3 protein. The data hold about 360,000 distinct CDR3 sequences, with approximately 20% observed a single time. The specimen sequenced was blood. These receptors all come from a woman under 30 with Graves' hyperthyroidism. CDR3s include the opening cysteine and the closing phenylalanine or tryptophan. Not all rows give a size; the values are once, few, many and, for expanded clones, a class.

V gene	J gene	clone size	CDR3 protein
TRBV20-1	TRBJ2-7	many	CSARRDRSSYEQYF
TRBV20-1	TRBJ1-5	many	CSASRRVNQPQHF
TRBV11-2	TRBJ1-3	many	CASSLVPGGQGSGNTIYF
TRBV7-2	TRBJ1-5	.	CASSRHDKGRILLGNQPQHF
TRBV6-1	TRBJ2-4	.	CAGGRGGGSKNIQYF
TRBV3-1	TRBJ2-7	.	CASSRRTGGGDEQYF
TRBV20-1	TRBJ2-7	.	CSARVVLSHSLSYEQYF
TRBV6-1	TRBJ2-7	many	CASSPGTGCPYF
TRBV2	TRBJ1-2	many	CASRAGTGGGSGYTF
TRBV6-5	TRBJ1-1	many	CASISGRTTEAFF